The 4 T cell receptor beta chains given below trace back to one sample, sequenced in a study of cytomegalovirus exposure and HLA in healthy donors (dated 2017 in TCRdb). The library relied on the immunoSEQ multiplex PCR assay. TCRdb retrieved this table from immuneACCESS and kept in-frame rearrangements only. Not all clones are present; in checked studies, unresolved V genes account for under half, and no reason is known for the remainder. A total of hundreds of thousands of clones appear in this sample, 80% to 90% of them only once. The ten largest clonotypes hold roughly 0.83% of the sample. Sample: PBMCs. These receptors were obtained from a woman aged 18-35 years in good health and CMV-seronegative.

V gene TRBV11-2 combines with J gene TRBJ1-1, with a weak D call TRBD1 (6 bases). Germline CDR1 and CDR2: SGHAT and FQNNGV. V gave up 5 bases and J gave up 7 bases, with 11 bases separating them. This CDR3 has 12 residues. The CDR3 coding sequence is TGTGCCAGCAGCCAAACAGGGTATGAAGCTTTCTTT. It specifies CASSQTGYEAFF.

V usage is TRBV5-1 and J usage is TRBJ1-2, with 8 positions matching TRBD1. Germline V gene data show CDR1 as SGHRS and CDR2 as YFSETQ. V lost 4 bases to trimming and J lost 6 bases; unmatched junction nucleotides: 11. The CDR3 is 15 amino acids. The CDR3 nucleotides are TGCGCCAGCAGCGCTACCGGGACAGGCGACCATGGCTACACCTTC. Encoded protein: CASSATGTGDHGYTF.

This clone appeared once. CDR3 sequence (DNA): TGTGCCAGCCAGACAGGCCGCTACGAGCAGTACTTC. Its protein is CASQTGRYEQYF. This chain uses TRBV6-5 with TRBJ2-7, with D perhaps matching TRBD1 (6 bases). Trimming took 8 bases from V and 3 from J, leaving 11 bases between them. This CDR3 spans 12 amino acids. Germline V gene sequence: CDR1 MNHEY, CDR2 SVGAGI.

This rearrangement joins TRBV27 to TRBJ2-1; 11 bases line up with TRBD2. Looked up from germline, CDR1 is MNHEY and CDR2 is SMNVEV (reference sequence). This CDR3 has 19 amino acids. Trimming cost V 2 bases and J 0 bases; bases outside gene matches: 9. CDR3 amino acids: CASSLRLAGGVSSYNEQFF. The CDR3 DNA is TGTGCCAGCAGTTTAAGGCTAGCGGGAGGCGTGAGCTCCTACAATGAGCAGTTCTTC.